What follows are 24 T cell receptor beta chains derived from one specimen sequenced in a study of CD8 T cells in ankylosing spondylitis. TCRdb called the 5' RACE reads again in MiXCR, with one record for every CDR3 protein. Of 10,000 to 15,000 distinct CDR3 sequences in the sample, approximately 3% are singletons; the top ten hold roughly 10%. Sequencing was done on a sample of blood, either unsorted or a sorted T cell fraction (not recorded which). These receptors were collected from a male donor with ankylosing spondylitis or in good health (not recorded which).

By share, this clonotype counts as large. The V gene is TRBV9, the J gene TRBJ1-1; possible D gene TRBD1, 6 bases. CDR1 and CDR2 from the germline V gene are SGDLS and YYNGEE. The CDR3 contains 15 residues. The ends were cut back, 0 bases at V and 0 bases at J, with 9 bases in the middle. The DNA for the CDR3 is TGTGCCAGCAGCGTAGGACAGGTCCTGAACACTGAAGCTTTCTTT. Translation gives CASSVGQVLNTEAFF. The entire variable domain, with the rest obtained from reference TRBV9 and TRBJ1-1, is as follows: DSGVTQTPKHLITATGQRVTLRCSPRSGDLSVYWYQQSLDQGLQFLIQYYNGEERAKGNILERFSAQQFPDLHSELNLSSLELGDSALYFCASSVGQVLNTEAFFGQGTRLTVV.

This clonotype was observed at least ten times. The CDR3 region has the DNA TGTGCCAGCAGCGGGTTGCCGGGTATGGGCACAGATACGCAGTATTTT. This translates into CASSGLPGMGTDTQYF. The rearrangement uses TRBV9 and TRBJ2-3; no firm D call. The ends were cut back, 3 bases at V and 1 base at J, with 15 bases in the middle. The CDR3 sequence is 16 residues long. CDR1 is SGDLS and CDR2 is YYNGEE in the germline V gene.

This clonotype appeared many times. V gene TRBV9 combines with J gene TRBJ1-2; 7 bases line up with TRBD1. CDR1 SGDLS and CDR2 YYNGEE come from the germline V gene. V shed 4 bases and J 3 bases; nucleotides not matched to a gene: 15. The CDR3 spans 17 residues. This CDR3 reads CASSPRTGGFGHYGYTF. The CDR3 nucleotides read TGTGCCAGCAGCCCTCGGACAGGAGGATTTGGGCACTATGGCTACACCTTC.

This clonotype occurred many times. The V gene is TRBV9, the J gene TRBJ2-3; 9 bases map to TRBD2. The V gene end was trimmed by 0 bases and the J gene end by 2 bases; junction bases not matched to a gene: 1. The germline CDR1 and CDR2 sequences are SGDLS and YYNGEE. CDR3 length equals 15 residues. The CDR3 bases are TGTGCCAGCAGCGTAGCTAGCGGGATCACAGATACGCAGTATTTT. Encoded protein: CASSVASGITDTQYF.

In its sample, this clonotype was seen many times. The V call is TRBV9, the J call TRBJ2-3, with D unresolved. V was trimmed by 0 bases and J by 5 bases, leaving 4 bases between them. There are 12 residues in the CDR3. CDR1 and CDR2 (germline): SGDLS, YYNGEE. The CDR3: CASSVELDTQYF. In DNA form, the CDR3 reads TGTGCCAGCAGCGTAGAACTAGATACGCAGTATTTT.

This clonotype was counted between two and nine times. V gene TRBV9 combines with J gene TRBJ2-3; weak D call: TRBD2 (6 bases). The CDR3 has 15 amino acids. Germline CDR1 reads SGDLS; CDR2 reads YYNGEE. The V gene lost 3 bases and the J gene lost 3 bases, with 14 bases spanning the gap. This CDR3 is CASSGGSAGTDTQYF. The CDR3 DNA follows: TGTGCCAGCAGCGGGGGTTCCGCGGGAACAGATACGCAGTATTTT.

This clonotype came up a few times. J is TRBJ1-4 and V is TRBV9; TRBD1 might be the D (6 bases). Germline V lookup: CDR1 SGDLS, CDR2 YYNGEE. The V gene lost 0 bases and the J gene lost 8 bases, with 17 bases spanning the gap. This CDR3 region has 16 residues. The CDR3 DNA reads as TGTGCCAGCAGCGTAGGCGCAGGGGTGGAAGAGGAAAAACTGTTTTTT. Translated: CASSVGAGVEEEKLFF. Full variable domain (rest looked up from reference TRBV9 and TRBJ1-4): DSGVTQTPKHLITATGQRVTLRCSPRSGDLSVYWYQQSLDQGLQFLIQYYNGEERAKGNILERFSAQQFPDLHSELNLSSLELGDSALYFCASSVGAGVEEEKLFFGSGTQLSVL.

This clonotype was counted at least ten times. CDR3 sequence: CASSEALFTDTQYF. CDR3 coding DNA: TGTGCCAGCAGCGAGGCCCTTTTCACAGATACGCAGTATTTT. The V and J genes are TRBV9 and TRBJ2-3; D is unresolved. This CDR3 region has 14 residues. V was trimmed by 3 bases and J by 2 bases, leaving 10 bases between them. Germline CDR1 and CDR2: SGDLS and YYNGEE.

This clonotype came up many times. This chain connects TRBV9 to TRBJ2-3; TRBD2 might be the D (7 bases). The V end was cut by 0 bases, the J end by 0 bases, with 8 bases between. Per the germline V gene, CDR1 is SGDLS and CDR2 is YYNGEE. The CDR3 sequence is 15 residues long. CDR3 DNA sequence: TGTGCCAGCAGCGTAGCGGGGGGCAGCACAGATACGCAGTATTTT. It codes for CASSVAGGSTDTQYF.

There are many counts of this clonotype. CDR3 loop: CASSVVRAKRGGYTGELFF. The CDR3 DNA follows: TGTGCCAGCAGCGTCGTCCGGGCGAAGCGGGGGGGCTACACCGGGGAGCTGTTTTTT. The chain has TRBV9 and TRBJ2-2; 10 nucleotides match TRBD2. Germline loops: CDR1 SGDLS, CDR2 YYNGEE. V shed 2 bases and J 3 bases; nucleotides not matched to a gene: 13. The CDR3 contains 19 residues.

This clonotype has a count of ten or more. The V and J genes are TRBV9 and TRBJ2-5; possible D gene TRBD2, 6 bases. This CDR3 spans 15 amino acids. The V gene's germline CDR1 is SGDLS and CDR2 YYNGEE. V dropped 0 bases and J dropped 4 bases, with 13 bases sitting between them. Written as DNA, the CDR3 is TGTGCCAGCAGCGTAGCGGGTAGCGGAAGAGAGACCCAGTACTTC. Translating gives CASSVAGSGRETQYF.

This clonotype was counted ten times or more. This chain connects TRBV9 to TRBJ2-1; D unresolved. Trimming took 3 bases from V and 3 from J, leaving 4 bases between them. This CDR3 region has 12 residues. Per germline, CDR1 SGDLS and CDR2 YYNGEE. CDR3 DNA sequence: TGTGCCAGCAGCGACCACTACAATGAGCAGTTCTTC. Translating it yields CASSDHYNEQFF.

By share of the sample, this clonotype is medium-sized. The chain joins TRBV9 to TRBJ2-1; the D is unclear. The V gene lost 0 bases and the J gene lost 8 bases, with 6 bases spanning the gap. Germline lookup yields CDR1 SGDLS and CDR2 YYNGEE. CDR3 size: 12 residues. The chain's CDR3 is CASSVATDEQFF. DNA of the CDR3: TGTGCCAGCAGCGTAGCTACGGATGAGCAGTTCTTC.

The V gene is TRBV12-2, the J gene TRBJ1-5; the table gives TRBD1 as D, unverified against the DNA. TRBV12-2 is flagged as a pseudogene. CDR3 length: 17 amino acids. The CDR3 sequence is CASRLGPGQGRGQPQHF. The CDR3 DNA reads as TGTGCAAGTCGCTTAGGTCCGGGACAGGGGAGGGGTCAGCCCCAGCATTTT.

This clonotype was found many times. V is TRBV9 and J is TRBJ1-5; maybe TRBD1 (6 bases). Germline CDR1 SGDLS, CDR2 YYNGEE. Trimming took 0 bases from V and 9 from J, leaving 16 bases between them. This CDR3 has 15 amino acids. The CDR3 bases are TGTGCCAGCAGCGTAGATGGGTCAGGGGTCAGGCCCCAGCATTTT. Its protein is CASSVDGSGVRPQHF.

This clonotype was seen many times. V and J are TRBV9 and TRBJ1-2, with D unclear. CDR1 SGDLS and CDR2 YYNGEE come from the germline V gene. V was cut by 1 base and J by 4 bases, with 17 bases left in between. The CDR3 sequence is 16 residues long. CDR3 protein: CASSVYGQIMSYGYTF. The CDR3 DNA sequence: TGTGCCAGCAGCGTATACGGGCAAATAATGAGCTATGGCTACACCTTC.

This clonotype was seen ten or more times. The gene calls are TRBV9 and TRBJ2-3; D gene ambiguous. CDR3 length: 17 residues. CDR1 is SGDLS and CDR2 is YYNGEE in the germline V gene. Trimming shortened V by 0 bases and J by 4 bases, and 18 bases separated the two germline ends. The CDR3 sequence: CASSVASDRSFADTQYF. The CDR3 DNA reads TGTGCCAGCAGCGTAGCCTCCGACCGGTCCTTCGCAGATACGCAGTATTTT.

This clonotype was seen ten or more times. The chain links TRBV9 to TRBJ2-3, with TRBD2 identical over 9 bases. V dropped 0 bases and J dropped 5; count of bases not matched to a gene: 4. CDR1 and CDR2 (germline): SGDLS, YYNGEE. There are 15 residues in the CDR3. The DNA for the CDR3 is TGTGCCAGCAGCGTAGATAGTAGCGGGGGAGATACGCAGTATTTT. Its protein product is CASSVDSSGGDTQYF.

This clonotype was seen at least ten times. The chain links TRBV9 to TRBJ2-5; weak D call: TRBD2 (6 bases). The CDR3 spans 15 residues. Per germline, CDR1 SGDLS and CDR2 YYNGEE. V was trimmed by 3 bases and J by 2 bases, leaving 14 bases between them. The CDR3 region is CASSADAGLQETQYF. Here the CDR3 DNA reads TGTGCCAGCAGCGCTGATGCGGGGCTACAAGAGACCCAGTACTTC.

This clonotype showed up many times. V usage is TRBV9 and J usage is TRBJ2-1, with TRBD2 matching 13 bases. Germline CDR1 SGDLS, CDR2 YYNGEE. V lost 2 bases, J lost 8 bases, and 4 bases stayed unmatched. The CDR3 length is 15 residues. CDR3 DNA sequence: TGTGCCAGCAGCGTCACTAGCGGGGGGGCGGATGAGCAGTTCTTC. The encoded protein is CASSVTSGGADEQFF. Using reference TRBV9 and TRBJ2-1 for the parts outside the CDR3, the full variable domain is DSGVTQTPKHLITATGQRVTLRCSPRSGDLSVYWYQQSLDQGLQFLIQYYNGEERAKGNILERFSAQQFPDLHSELNLSSLELGDSALYFCASSVTSGGADEQFFGPGTRLTVL.

This clonotype rates as medium-sized (0.01 to 0.1%). V usage is TRBV9 and J usage is TRBJ2-2; no clear D gene. V gave up 5 bases and J gave up 4 bases, with 12 bases separating them. The germline V gene encodes CDR1 SGDLS and CDR2 YYNGEE. The CDR3 extends over 14 amino acids. CDR3 DNA sequence: TGTGCCAGCAGTCTCGGCAGCGCCACCGGGGAGCTGTTTTTT. Translation gives CASSLGSATGELFF.

The chain couples TRBV9 to TRBJ2-1; either TRBD1 or TRBD2 may supply D (5 bases each). This CDR3 region has 17 residues. V gave up 0 bases and J gave up 0 bases, with 13 bases separating them. From germline, CDR1 is SGDLS and CDR2 YYNGEE. DNA for the CDR3: TGTGCCAGCAGCGTAGCTGATTGGGGGAGCTCCTACAATGAGCAGTTCTTC. Its translation: CASSVADWGSSYNEQFF.

By share of the sample, this clonotype is medium-sized (0.01 to 0.1%). In DNA form, the CDR3 reads TGTGCCAGCAGCCCTCGACTAGTATGGGATGAGCAGTTCTTC. This encodes CASSPRLVWDEQFF. The chain carries TRBV9 and TRBJ2-1; D might be TRBD2 (6 bases). The V gene's germline CDR1 is SGDLS and CDR2 YYNGEE. The CDR3 spans 14 residues. Trimming took 4 bases from V and 8 from J, leaving 16 bases between them.

In its sample, this clonotype was seen many times. The chain uses TRBV9 and TRBJ2-1, with D perhaps being TRBD1 or TRBD2 (6 bases each). CDR1 and CDR2 (germline): SGDLS, YYNGEE. Trimming cost V 0 bases and J 6 bases, with 16 bases left between them. The CDR3 has 16 amino acids. The CDR3 loop is CASSVDGGLLGNEQFF. DNA for the CDR3: TGTGCCAGCAGCGTAGACGGGGGCCTTCTGGGCAATGAGCAGTTCTTC.